These 26 T cell receptor beta chains were sequenced from one sample in a study of control samples from healthy donors and cancer patients. The table came from immunoSEQ multiplex PCR; TCRdb's copy has only in-frame clones and leaves some out. The sample lists roughly 120,000 clones; 88% were seen once. The sample comprised PBMCs. These receptors were taken from an older woman with lung cancer.

The chain is built from TRBV5-1 and TRBJ2-3; tentatively, D is TRBD2 (6 bases). V lost 0 bases, J lost 4 bases, and 9 bases lay in between. Germline CDR1 and CDR2: SGHRS and YFSETQ. This CDR3 is 14 amino acids long. Here the CDR3 reads CASSLGGTSDTQYF. CDR3 nucleotide sequence: TGCGCCAGCAGCTTGGGCGGGACCTCAGATACGCAGTATTTT.

The chain is built from TRBV7-9 and TRBJ2-3; either TRBD1 or TRBD2 may fit D (5 bases each). The CDR3 runs 17 residues. The V end lost 5 bases, the J end lost 1 base, and 19 bases lay between the germline ends. Germline CDR1 SEHNR, CDR2 FQNEAQ (reference sequence). CDR3: CASSPSLRGLGTDTQYF. The DNA for the CDR3 is TGTGCCAGCAGCCCCTCGCTCCGGGGCCTGGGCACAGATACGCAGTATTTT.

The rearrangement links TRBV2 to TRBJ2-3; D might be TRBD1 or TRBD2, each matching 5 bases. Trimming left V 8 bases short and J 0 bases short, with 12 bases between. Per germline, CDR1 SNHLY and CDR2 FYNNEI. CDR3 length equals 14 residues. The CDR3 loop reads CASCGTQSTDTQYF. In nucleotides, the CDR3 is TGTGCCAGCTGTGGGACGCAAAGCACAGATACGCAGTATTTT.

This clone has a single count. V and J are TRBV10-1 and TRBJ2-1; 10 bases agree with TRBD2. The CDR3 contains 15 residues. The V and J ends lost 2 bases and 6 bases, in that order; junction bases with no gene match: 4. Germline V CDR1 and CDR2: WNHNN, SYGVQD (reference sequence). CDR3 nucleotide sequence: TGCGCCAGCAGTGAGGCCTCTAGCGGGAGCAATGAGCAGTTCTTC. Translated, it gives CASSEASSGSNEQFF.

The CDR3 reads CATSDRLAGDTDTQYF. The CDR3 coding sequence is TGTGCCACCAGTGATAGACTAGCGGGAGACACAGATACGCAGTATTTT. The chain joins TRBV24-1 to TRBJ2-3; TRBD2 matches 12 bases. The CDR3 sequence is 16 residues long. Looked up from germline, CDR1 is KGHDR and CDR2 is SFDVKD. V lost 3 bases to trimming and J lost 2 bases; unmatched junction nucleotides: 2.

This clone was counted a single time. This same CDR3 is encoded by further DNA sequences in the sample. The chain employs TRBV5-1 and TRBJ2-5; possibly TRBD1 for D (7 bases). There are 15 residues in the CDR3. V lost 0 bases, J lost 5 bases, and 14 bases lay in between. CDR1 is SGHRS and CDR2 is YFSETQ in the germline V gene. CDR3 DNA: TGCGCCAGCAGCTTGGGACAGGGAGGCCAGGAGACCCAGTACTTC. Protein product: CASSLGQGGQETQYF.

This chain uses TRBV24-1 with TRBJ2-3; 12 nucleotides match TRBD2. This CDR3 has 18 residues. Germline lookup yields CDR1 KGHDR and CDR2 SFDVKD. The trim removed 4 bases at V and 8 bases at J, leaving 15 bases unmatched. CDR3 sequence (DNA): TGTGCCACCAGTGACCCTTCGACTAGCGGGGGCCTCGGTGGTACGCAGTATTTT. This sequence encodes CATSDPSTSGGLGGTQYF.

J is TRBJ1-1 and V is TRBV3-1 (or the pseudogene TRBV3-2), with TRBD1 as a possible D gene (6 bases). V was cut by 1 base and J by 5 bases, with 14 bases left in between. Germline lookup yields CDR1 LGHDT and CDR2 YNNKEL (reference sequence). This CDR3 has 15 amino acids. CDR3 DNA: TGTGCCAGCAGCCAAGGTACAGGGCTAAGTACTGAAGCTTTCTTT. As protein: CASSQGTGLSTEAFF.

The CDR3 sequence: CASSYDRTRGNEQFF. CDR3 bases: TGTGCCAGCAGCTACGACCGAACCAGGGGCAATGAGCAGTTCTTC. The chain combines TRBV5-8 with TRBJ2-1, with D possibly TRBD1 on 6 matching bases. The length of the CDR3 is 15 residues. Germline CDR1 is SGHTS and CDR2 is YDEGEE. V lost 3 bases, J lost 6 bases, and 16 bases lay in between.

The chain combines TRBV12-5 with TRBJ2-3; TRBD2 agrees at 13 bases. This CDR3 is built from 17 residues. Germline V lookup: CDR1 LGHNT, CDR2 FRNRAP. V trimming: 2 bases; J trimming: 3 bases; junction bases outside the gene matches: 5. The DNA for the CDR3 is TGTGCTAGTGGTTTGACCGGACTAGCGGGGGTAACAGATACGCAGTATTTT. Encoded protein: CASGLTGLAGVTDTQYF.

This clone was recorded once. The identical CDR3 is also encoded by other nucleotide sequences in the sample. The rearrangement joins TRBV6-5 to TRBJ1-3; no clear D gene. Deletions cut 0 bases from V and 0 bases from J, with 6 bases between. The CDR3 totals 15 residues. CDR1 is MNHEY and CDR2 is SVGAGI in the germline V gene. This CDR3 reads CASSYSADSGNTIYF. As DNA, the CDR3 is TGTGCCAGCAGTTACTCGGCAGACTCTGGAAACACCATATATTTT.

This sequence joins TRBV6-6 and TRBJ1-1, with D tentatively TRBD1 (5 bases). This CDR3 is built from 12 residues. V was clipped by 2 bases and J by 11 bases, with 12 bases between them. The germline CDR1 and CDR2 sequences are MNHNY and SVGAGI (reference sequence). CDR3 amino acids: CASSYVGERAFF. CDR3 in DNA: TGTGCCAGCAGTTACGTGGGGGAGCGGGCTTTCTTT.

The V and J genes are TRBV24-1 and TRBJ2-3; 8 nucleotides agree with TRBD2. The CDR3 loop spans 15 amino acids. Germline CDR1 KGHDR, CDR2 SFDVKD. Germline trimming cut 6 bases from V and 2 bases from J; bases unmatched to any gene: 6. The DNA for the CDR3 is TGTGCCACCAGTCCGGCTAGCGGGTACACAGATACGCAGTATTTT. The encoded protein is CATSPASGYTDTQYF.

V is TRBV19 and J is TRBJ1-2; TRBD1 matches 12 bases. V was pared by 5 bases and J by 8 bases, with 9 bases of the junction left unmatched. Germline values: CDR1 LNHDA, CDR2 SQIVND (reference sequence). The length of the CDR3 is 15 residues. CDR3 nucleotides: TGTGCCAGTAGTTTGAGAGGGGACAGGGGGCCGGGCTACACCTTC. Protein: CASSLRGDRGPGYTF.

The chain has TRBV28 and TRBJ1-1; no reliable D call. This CDR3 comprises 14 residues. The germline V gene encodes CDR1 MDHEN and CDR2 SYDVKM. With 5 bases removed from V and 0 bases from J, the gap between germline ends came to 10 bases. In DNA form, the CDR3 reads TGTGCCAGCAGTCCAGGAGGTCTGAACACTGAAGCTTTCTTT. This gives the protein CASSPGGLNTEAFF. Supplemented by reference TRBV28 and TRBJ1-1, the full variable domain reads DVKVTQSSRYLVKRTGEKVFLECVQDMDHENMFWYRQDPGLGLRLIYFSYDVKMKEKGDIPEGYSVSREKKERFSLILESASTNQTSMYLCASSPGGLNTEAFFGQGTRLTVV.

V gene TRBV12-3 or TRBV12-4 combines with J gene TRBJ2-7; D call uncertain. V was trimmed by 3 bases and J by 2 bases, leaving 5 bases between them. The CDR3 consists of 12 residues. As DNA, the CDR3 is TGTGCCAGCAGTTTGGTCCCCTACGAGCAGTACTTC. Encoded protein: CASSLVPYEQYF.

The chain is built from TRBV28 and TRBJ2-6, with unresolved D. The germline CDR1 and CDR2 sequences are MDHEN and SYDVKM. V lost 3 bases to trimming and J lost 0 bases, with 6 bases between them. This CDR3 contains 15 residues. CDR3 protein: CASSFASSGANVLTF. The CDR3 region has the DNA TGTGCCAGCAGTTTTGCCAGCTCTGGGGCCAACGTCCTGACTTTC.

Only one count was recorded for this clone. This chain uses TRBV27 with TRBJ2-5; possibly TRBD1 for D (6 bases). The length of the CDR3 is 15 residues. In germline, CDR1 is MNHEY, CDR2 SMNVEV (reference sequence). V lost 6 bases, J lost 1 base, and 15 bases lay in between. The CDR3 nucleotides read TGTGCCAGCAGCCGACCCGGACAGACCCAAGAGACCCAGTACTTC. Residues: CASSRPGQTQETQYF.

The chain couples TRBV29-1 to TRBJ2-1, with D maybe TRBD1 (6 bases). Trimming stripped 2 bases from V and 0 bases from J, with 14 bases between. This CDR3 is 16 amino acids long. CDR1 is SQVTM, CDR2 ANQGSEA, per germline. CDR3 protein: CSVEPGQGPSYNEQFF. The DNA of the CDR3 is TGCAGCGTTGAACCAGGGCAGGGGCCCTCCTACAATGAGCAGTTCTTC.

The chain couples TRBV13 to TRBJ2-1; TRBD2 agrees at 9 bases. CDR3 size: 15 residues. J lost 4 bases, V lost 2 bases, and 3 bases had no gene match. Germline lookup yields CDR1 PRHDT and CDR2 FYEKMQ (reference sequence). CDR3 sequence reads: CASSLPSGAYNEQFF. CDR3 in DNA: TGTGCCAGCAGCTTACCTAGCGGGGCTTACAATGAGCAGTTCTTC.

This clone showed up just once. This CDR3 reads CAWSTLAGATDTQYF. The DNA for the CDR3 is TGTGCCTGGAGTACCTTAGCGGGAGCCACAGATACGCAGTATTTT. The gene calls are TRBV30 and TRBJ2-3; TRBD2 matches 9 bases. The CDR3 contains 15 residues. V dropped 2 bases and J dropped 2; count of bases not matched to a gene: 5. CDR1 and CDR2 from the germline V gene are GTSNPN and SVGIG (reference sequence).

The J gene is TRBJ2-1, the V gene TRBV19; D is possibly TRBD2 (6 bases). The V end lost 10 bases, the J end lost 10 bases, and 26 bases lay between the germline ends. Germline V gene data show CDR1 as LNHDA and CDR2 as SQIVND (reference sequence). CDR3 length: 15 amino acids. The CDR3 loop reads CATAVAREVGREQFF. The DNA of the CDR3 is TGTGCCACCGCCGTGGCGAGGGAGGTGGGTAGGGAGCAGTTCTTC. Together with reference TRBV19 and TRBJ2-1, the CDR3 gives the full variable domain: DGGITQSPKYLFRKEGQNVTLSCEQNLNHDAMYWYRQDPGQGLRLIYYSQIVNDFQKGDIAEGYSVSREKKESFPLTVTSAQKNPTAFYLCATAVAREVGREQFFGPGTRLTVL.

V is TRBV19 and J is TRBJ2-7; no clear D. This CDR3 contains 13 residues. Germline CDR1 and CDR2: LNHDA and SQIVND (reference sequence). V was trimmed by 1 base and J by 2 bases, leaving 6 bases between them. CDR3 nucleotides: TGTGCCAGTAGTATAGGGCAGGCCTACGAGCAGTACTTC. It yields the protein CASSIGQAYEQYF.

The chain combines TRBV6-1 with TRBJ2-3; D gene ambiguous. CDR1 MNHNS and CDR2 SASEGT come from the germline V gene. V lost 2 bases and J 10 bases, leaving 7 bases between the germline ends. The CDR3 length is 11 residues. The CDR3, as DNA: TGTGCCAGCAGTGAATACGATGCGCAGTATTTT. Translated, it gives CASSEYDAQYF.

The chain joins TRBV6-2 or TRBV6-3 to TRBJ2-5; D is undetermined. Deletions cut 2 bases from V and 4 bases from J, with 5 bases between. Germline V lookup: CDR1 MNHEY, CDR2 SVGEGT. The CDR3 runs to 12 residues. In nucleotides, the CDR3 is TGTGCCAGCAGTTACAACCGAGAGACCCAGTACTTC. It is translated as CASSYNRETQYF.

The CDR3 sequence is CSARPEFF. CDR3 DNA sequence: TGCAGTGCCCGACCCGAGTTCTTC. The rearrangement links TRBV20-1 to TRBJ2-1, with unresolved D. This CDR3 region has 8 residues. CDR1 and CDR2 from the germline V gene are DFQATT and SNEGSKA (reference sequence). The V and J ends lost 6 bases and 14 bases respectively, with 8 bases between them.